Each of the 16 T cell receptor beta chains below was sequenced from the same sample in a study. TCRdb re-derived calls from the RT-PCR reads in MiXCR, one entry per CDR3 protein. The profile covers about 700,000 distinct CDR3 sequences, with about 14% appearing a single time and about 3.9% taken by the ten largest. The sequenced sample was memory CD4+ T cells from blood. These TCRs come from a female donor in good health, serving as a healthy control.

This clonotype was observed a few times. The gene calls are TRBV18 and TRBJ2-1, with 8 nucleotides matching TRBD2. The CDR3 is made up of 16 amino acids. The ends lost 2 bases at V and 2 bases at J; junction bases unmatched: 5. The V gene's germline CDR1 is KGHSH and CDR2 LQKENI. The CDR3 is CASSPASGLTYNEQFF. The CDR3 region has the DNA TGTGCCAGCTCACCAGCTAGCGGGTTAACCTACAATGAGCAGTTCTTC.

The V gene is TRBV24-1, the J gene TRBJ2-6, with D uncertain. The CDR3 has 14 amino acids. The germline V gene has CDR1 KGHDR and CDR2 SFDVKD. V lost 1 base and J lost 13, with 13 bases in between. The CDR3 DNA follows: TGTGCCACCAGTGATTTCCCGGGTTCTCGGGTCCTGACTTTC. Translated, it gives CATSDFPGSRVLTF.

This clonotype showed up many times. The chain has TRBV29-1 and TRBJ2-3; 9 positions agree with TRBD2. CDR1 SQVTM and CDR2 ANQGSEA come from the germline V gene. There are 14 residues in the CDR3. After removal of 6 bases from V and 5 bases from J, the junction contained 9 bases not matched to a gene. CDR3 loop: CSVISGSGGDTQYF. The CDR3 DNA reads TGCAGCGTCATTAGCGGGAGCGGGGGAGATACGCAGTATTTT.

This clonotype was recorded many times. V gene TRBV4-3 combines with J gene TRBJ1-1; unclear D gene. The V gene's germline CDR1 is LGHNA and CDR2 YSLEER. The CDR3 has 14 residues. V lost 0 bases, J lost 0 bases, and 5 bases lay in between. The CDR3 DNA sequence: TGCGCCAGCAGCCAAGACAGCTTGAACACTGAAGCTTTCTTT. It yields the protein CASSQDSLNTEAFF.

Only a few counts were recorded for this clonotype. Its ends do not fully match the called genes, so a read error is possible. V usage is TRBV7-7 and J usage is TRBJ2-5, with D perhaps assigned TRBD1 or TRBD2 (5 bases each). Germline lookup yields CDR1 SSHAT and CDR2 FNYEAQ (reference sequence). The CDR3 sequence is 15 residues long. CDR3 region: CASSLSGTIEETQYF. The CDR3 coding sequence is TGTGCTAGCAGCTTATCCGGGACGATAGAAGAGACCCAGTACTTC.

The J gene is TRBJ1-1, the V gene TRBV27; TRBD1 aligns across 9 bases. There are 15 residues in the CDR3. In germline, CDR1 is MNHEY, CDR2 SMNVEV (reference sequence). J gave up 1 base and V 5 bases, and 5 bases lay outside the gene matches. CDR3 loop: CASSRTTGGNTEAFF. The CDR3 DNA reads TGTGCCAGCAGTAGAACGACAGGGGGGAACACTGAAGCTTTCTTT.

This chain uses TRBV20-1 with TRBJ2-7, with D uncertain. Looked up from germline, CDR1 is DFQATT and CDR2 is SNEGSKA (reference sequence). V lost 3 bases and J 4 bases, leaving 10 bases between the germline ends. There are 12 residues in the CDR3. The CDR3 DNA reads TGCAGTGCTAGCCCTGACCGATACGAGCAGTACTTC. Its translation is CSASPDRYEQYF.

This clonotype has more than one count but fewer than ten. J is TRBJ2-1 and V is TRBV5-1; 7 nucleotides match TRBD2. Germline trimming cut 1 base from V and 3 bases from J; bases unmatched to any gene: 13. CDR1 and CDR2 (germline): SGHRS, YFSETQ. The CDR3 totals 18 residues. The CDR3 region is CASSLSIPGLKGYNEQFF. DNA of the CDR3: TGCGCCAGCAGCTTGTCAATACCGGGACTAAAAGGCTACAATGAGCAGTTCTTC.

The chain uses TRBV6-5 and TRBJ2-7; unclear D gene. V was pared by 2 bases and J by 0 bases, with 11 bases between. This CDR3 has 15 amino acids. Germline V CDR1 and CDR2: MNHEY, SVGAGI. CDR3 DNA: TGTGCCAGCAGTTACGGAACTACCCCCTCCTACGAGCAGTACTTC. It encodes CASSYGTTPSYEQYF.

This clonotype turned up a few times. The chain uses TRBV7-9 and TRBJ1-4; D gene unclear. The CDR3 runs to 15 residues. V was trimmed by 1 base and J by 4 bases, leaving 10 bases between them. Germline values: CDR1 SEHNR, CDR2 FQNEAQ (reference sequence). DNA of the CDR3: TGTGCCAGCAGCTTAGGAACTGATAATAATGAAAAACTGTTTTTT. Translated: CASSLGTDNNEKLFF.

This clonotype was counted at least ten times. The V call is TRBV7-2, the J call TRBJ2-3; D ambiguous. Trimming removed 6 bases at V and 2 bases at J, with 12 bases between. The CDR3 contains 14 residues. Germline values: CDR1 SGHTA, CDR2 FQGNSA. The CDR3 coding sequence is TGTGCCAGCAGGGTAGGGTCAAACACAGATACGCAGTATTTT. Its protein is CASRVGSNTDTQYF. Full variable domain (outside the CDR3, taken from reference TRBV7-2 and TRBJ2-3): GAGVSQSPSNKVTEKGKDVELRCDPISGHTALYWYRQSLGQGLEFLIYFQGNSAPDKSGLPSDRFSAERTGGSVSTLTIQRTQQEDSAVYLCASRVGSNTDTQYFGPGTRLTVL.

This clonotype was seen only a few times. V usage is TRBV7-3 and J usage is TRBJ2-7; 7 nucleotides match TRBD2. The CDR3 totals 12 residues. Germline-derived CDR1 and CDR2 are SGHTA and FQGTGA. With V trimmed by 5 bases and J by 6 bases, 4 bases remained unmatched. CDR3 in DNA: TGTGCCAGCAGCACCTCGGGGGGCGAGCAGTACTTC. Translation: CASSTSGGEQYF.

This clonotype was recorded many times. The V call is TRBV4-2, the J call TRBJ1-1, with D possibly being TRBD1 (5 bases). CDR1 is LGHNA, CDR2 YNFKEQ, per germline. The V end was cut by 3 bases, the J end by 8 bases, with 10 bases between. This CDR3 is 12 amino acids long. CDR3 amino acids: CASSQEGREAFF. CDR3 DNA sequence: TGTGCCAGCAGCCAGGAGGGACGGGAAGCTTTCTTT.

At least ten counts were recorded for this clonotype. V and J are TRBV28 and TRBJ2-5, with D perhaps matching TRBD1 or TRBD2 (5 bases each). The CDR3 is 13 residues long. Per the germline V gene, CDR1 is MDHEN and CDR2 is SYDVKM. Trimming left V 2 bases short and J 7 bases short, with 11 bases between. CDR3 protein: CASSLPVGTTQYF. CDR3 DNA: TGTGCCAGCAGTTTACCCGTTGGGACGACCCAGTACTTC.

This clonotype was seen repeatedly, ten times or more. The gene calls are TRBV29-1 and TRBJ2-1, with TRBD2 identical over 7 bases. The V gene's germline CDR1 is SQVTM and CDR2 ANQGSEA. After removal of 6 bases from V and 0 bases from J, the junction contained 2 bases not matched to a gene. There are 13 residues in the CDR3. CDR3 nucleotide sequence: TGCAGCGTCCAGCGGGGCTCCTACAATGAGCAGTTCTTC. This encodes CSVQRGSYNEQFF.

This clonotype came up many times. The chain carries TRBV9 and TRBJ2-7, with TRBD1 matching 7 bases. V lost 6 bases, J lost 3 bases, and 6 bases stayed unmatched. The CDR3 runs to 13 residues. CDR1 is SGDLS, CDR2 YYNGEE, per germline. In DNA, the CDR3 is TGTGCCAGCATGATCCAGGGGGTCTACGAGCAGTACTTC. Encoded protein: CASMIQGVYEQYF.